This TCR beta chain appears in the sequencing data of a study of early T cells in non-severe SARS-CoV-2 infection. Looking at the study overall: Sequencing targeted bulk RNA from unsorted whole blood, leaving chains unpaired. Study results and limitations: Comparison of clonotypes with VDJdb favored anti-spike CD8 responses while missing private and CD4 specificities.

This CDR3 region has 11 residues. Trimming left V 5 bases short and J 9 bases short, with 9 bases between. Germline V gives CDR1 SEHNR, CDR2 FQNEAQ (reference sequence). To note about this clonotype: Antigen specificity is unknown.

Unique molecular identifiers were added to individual cDNA molecules. Each CDR3 protein is one row after TCRdb ran MiXCR on the 5' RACE reads. Altogether around 52,000 distinct CDR3 sequences are present, approximately 6.2% being singletons, with the ten largest covering 3% to 4.5%. The specimen was whole blood. The source is an adult who was a healthcare worker with PCR-confirmed SARS-CoV-2 infection or an uninfected control (not recorded which). The chain has TRBV7-9 and TRBJ2-3; no definite D call. The DNA for the CDR3 is TGTGCCAGCAGCCCTCTAGGAACGCAGTATTTT. Its protein product is CASSPLGTQYF. Drawing the rest from reference TRBV7-9 and TRBJ2-3, the complete variable domain is DTGVSQNPRHKITKRGQNVTFRCDPISEHNRLYWYRQTLGQGPEFLTYFQNEAQLEKSRLLSDRFSAERPKGSFSTLEIQRTEQGDSAMYLCASSPLGTQYFGPGTRLTVL.